The present T cell receptor (beta chain) was sequenced within a study of Graves' ophthalmopathy and Graves' hyperthyroidism. Findings and caveats of the study: Most expanded thyroid clonotypes above 0.001 frequency also appeared in blood. Ophthalmopathy progression was predicted by the model at 70.59% sensitivity and about 74% specificity.

CAS ≥3, NOSPECS ≥4, moderate-to-severe activity and duration under 3 months marked donors with ophthalmopathy. PBMCs were isolated from an approximately 10 ml sample of fresh peripheral blood. Amplification of TCR beta CDR3 regions used RNA transcripts. The authors performed first-round RT-PCR with HTBI primers and then a second-round multiplex PCR. TCRdb redid the calling of the multiplex PCR reads with MiXCR, one entry per CDR3 protein. The sample carries roughly 500,000 distinct CDR3 sequences, approximately 15% recorded once. The ends were cut back, 10 bases at V and 1 base at J, with 13 bases in the middle. Germline lookup yields CDR1 ENHRY and CDR2 SYGVKD. The CDR3 length is 13 residues. Comments on this clonotype: Its specificity is unknown.

Sample: blood. The chain is built from TRBV10-3 and TRBJ1-1, with D perhaps matching TRBD1 (5 bases). The source of this sequence is a woman aged 25 to 45 with Graves' ophthalmopathy. CDR3 sequence reads: CATRVGGNTEAFF. The CDR3 DNA reads as TGTGCCACCAGGGTGGGGGGGAACACTGAAGCTTTCTTT.